A selection of T cell receptor beta chains follows, all from one sample in a study of blood T cell repertoires in COVID-19. The data were produced by immunoSEQ multiplex PCR, yet TCRdb's version contains in-frame clones alone and is incomplete. There are hundreds of thousands of clones in the sample; more than 85% occur only once, and approximately 4.6% lies in the top ten. The sample comprised peripheral blood. All receptors derive from a man between 40 and 49 years old with acute or convalescent COVID-19. CDR3s include the opening cysteine and the closing phenylalanine or tryptophan. D genes are given only for firm matches. Some rows mark clone size as missing; the rest say once, few, many or name a class of expanded clone.

v_call	cdr3_length	clone_size	d_call	j_call	cdr3_aa	cdr3_nt
TRBV3-1/TRBV3-2	16	-	TRBD1	TRBJ2-4	CASSQAGTAFKNIQYF	TGTGCCAGCAGCCAAGCCGGGACAGCCTTCAAAAACATTCAGTACTTC
TRBV29-1	12	-	-	TRBJ1-4	CSVAWSNEKLFF	TGCAGCGTGGCTTGGTCTAATGAAAAACTGTTTTTT
TRBV11-2	13	-	-	TRBJ2-7	CASSRGTAYEQYF	TGTGCCAGCAGCCGGGGGACAGCCTACGAGCAGTACTTC
TRBV27	15	-	-	TRBJ2-7	CASSLGGAGRNEQYF	TGTGCCAGCAGTTTAGGGGGGGCGGGAAGGAACGAGCAGTACTTC
TRBV5-8	13	-	-	TRBJ2-2	CASSFNVAGRLFF	TGTGCCAGCAGCTTTAATGTGGCGGGACGACTGTTTTTT
TRBV6-6	13	-	-	TRBJ2-7	CASSYPPAEEQYF	TGTGCCAGCAGTTACCCCCCGGCGGAAGAGCAGTACTTC
TRBV5-1	15	once	-	TRBJ1-3	CASSLGDMAGNTIYF	TGCGCCAGCAGCTTGGGGGACATGGCTGGAAACACCATATATTTT
TRBV5-1	12	-	-	TRBJ2-1	CASSIQYNEQFF	TGCGCCAGCAGCATACAATACAATGAGCAGTTCTTC
TRBV11-1	15	-	-	TRBJ1-1	CASSLASGWDTEAFF	TGTGCCAGCAGCTTAGCGTCAGGATGGGACACTGAAGCTTTCTTT
TRBV14	19	-	-	TRBJ2-1	CASSQGFRQGHLSYNEQFF	TGTGCCAGCAGCCAAGGGTTTCGGCAGGGACACCTCTCCTACAATGAGCAGTTCTTC
TRBV3-1/TRBV3-2	14	-	TRBD1	TRBJ1-1	CASSLGQGETEAFF	TGTGCCAGCAGCCTTGGACAGGGCGAAACTGAAGCTTTCTTT
TRBV4-2	14	-	-	TRBJ2-1	CASSPRVFYNEQFF	TGTGCCAGCAGCCCCAGGGTTTTCTACAATGAGCAGTTCTTC
TRBV19	12	few	-	TRBJ1-2	CASSWGRYGYTF	TGTGCCAGTAGTTGGGGGAGGTACGGCTACACCTTC
TRBV7-2	15	-	TRBD1	TRBJ2-7	CASSLRDRGTYEQYF	TGTGCCAGCAGCTTGCGGGACAGGGGGACTTACGAGCAGTACTTC
TRBV24-1	14	few	-	TRBJ1-2	CATSDWDISYGYTF	TGTGCCACCAGTGATTGGGACATATCCTATGGCTACACCTTC
TRBV7-2	15	few	TRBD1	TRBJ1-2	CASSLNPGQGYGYTF	TGTGCCAGCAGCTTAAATCCGGGACAGGGTTATGGCTACACCTTC
TRBV7-2	16	once	TRBD1	TRBJ1-6	CASSLFQGAIDSPLHF	TGTGCCAGCAGCTTGTTTCAGGGGGCTATAGATTCACCCCTCCACTTT
TRBV11-2	16	-	-	TRBJ2-1	CASSPGGTLSYNEQFF	TGTGCCAGCAGCCCCGGAGGGACCCTATCCTACAATGAGCAGTTCTTC
TRBV11-2	13	-	-	TRBJ2-1	CASSLAGPLEQFF	TGTGCCAGCAGCTTAGCAGGCCCCCTTGAGCAGTTCTTC